These T cell receptor beta chains were read from a single sample in a study of OX40 agonist ivuxolimab in advanced cancers. Method: immunoSEQ multiplex PCR; TCRdb's copy keeps in-frame clones and lacks some. Here the sample spans about 130,000 clones, approximately 90% being singletons. Sequenced material: CD4+ or CD8+ T cells sorted from blood, taken in a trial of the OX40 agonist ivuxolimab. Receptors originate from an adult with an advanced solid tumor such as melanoma, head and neck, liver or kidney cancer. Both conserved end residues are part of each CDR3. The order of the fields is V gene, D gene, J gene, clone size, CDR3 protein, CDR3 DNA. A D gene is named only where the DNA matches it firmly. A row's size may be missing; if present it is once, few, many or a size class.

v_call: TRBV9
d_call: TRBD1
j_call: TRBJ2-2
clone_size: -
cdr3_aa: CASSVSTGDSGELFF
cdr3_nt: TGTGCCAGCAGCGTTTCGACAGGGGACTCCGGGGAGCTGTTTTTT

v_call: TRBV11-2
d_call: -
j_call: TRBJ1-3
clone_size: -
cdr3_aa: CASSLAQVHSGNTIYF
cdr3_nt: TGTGCCAGCAGCTTAGCGCAGGTACACTCTGGAAACACCATATATTTT

v_call: TRBV7-8
d_call: -
j_call: TRBJ1-6
clone_size: -
cdr3_aa: CASSLAGDSPLHF
cdr3_nt: TGTGCCAGCAGCTTAGCTGGGGATTCACCCCTCCACTTT

v_call: TRBV20-1
d_call: -
j_call: TRBJ2-4
clone_size: -
cdr3_aa: CSAIPKNIQYF
cdr3_nt: TGCAGTGCTATTCCCAAAAACATTCAGTACTTC

v_call: TRBV7-3
d_call: -
j_call: TRBJ1-2
clone_size: -
cdr3_aa: CASSPVSYGYTF
cdr3_nt: TGTGCCAGCAGCCCCGTATCCTATGGCTACACCTTC

v_call: TRBV30
d_call: TRBD1
j_call: TRBJ1-4
clone_size: -
cdr3_aa: CAWSHTRHRDSENEKLFF
cdr3_nt: TGTGCCTGGAGTCATACGAGACACCGGGACAGTGAAAATGAAAAACTGTTTTTT

v_call: TRBV6-1
d_call: -
j_call: TRBJ2-1
clone_size: -
cdr3_aa: CASSEDRRATFF
cdr3_nt: TGTGCCAGCAGTGAAGACAGACGGGCCACGTTCTTC

v_call: TRBV10-2
d_call: TRBD2
j_call: TRBJ2-1
clone_size: -
cdr3_aa: CASTPGLAGEGTYNEQFF
cdr3_nt: TGCGCCAGCACCCCGGGACTAGCGGGAGAAGGTACCTACAATGAGCAGTTCTTC

v_call: TRBV28
d_call: -
j_call: TRBJ1-1
clone_size: -
cdr3_aa: CASSTNWRNTEAFF
cdr3_nt: TGTGCCAGCAGTACAAACTGGAGGAACACTGAAGCTTTCTTT

v_call: TRBV28
d_call: -
j_call: TRBJ2-2
clone_size: -
cdr3_aa: CASSLTTGELFF
cdr3_nt: TGTGCCAGCAGCTTAACGACCGGGGAGCTGTTTTTT

v_call: TRBV6-5
d_call: -
j_call: TRBJ1-2
clone_size: -
cdr3_aa: CASSTGRIYGYTF
cdr3_nt: TGTGCCAGCAGTACGGGCAGGATCTATGGCTACACCTTC

v_call: TRBV6-5
d_call: TRBD1
j_call: TRBJ1-2
clone_size: -
cdr3_aa: CARDRSYGYTF
cdr3_nt: TGTGCCAGGGACAGGAGCTATGGCTACACCTTC

v_call: TRBV6-6
d_call: -
j_call: TRBJ2-5
clone_size: -
cdr3_aa: CASSYGGTARETQYF
cdr3_nt: TGTGCCAGCAGTTACGGCGGCACCGCGAGGGAGACCCAGTACTTC

v_call: TRBV5-4
d_call: -
j_call: TRBJ1-1
clone_size: -
cdr3_aa: CASSAGTHTEAFF
cdr3_nt: TGTGCCAGCAGCGCCGGGACCCATACTGAAGCTTTCTTT

v_call: TRBV18
d_call: -
j_call: TRBJ1-2
clone_size: -
cdr3_aa: CASSPSIGDYGYTF
cdr3_nt: TGTGCCAGCTCACCGTCAATTGGGGACTATGGCTACACCTTC

v_call: TRBV5-4
d_call: -
j_call: TRBJ2-3
clone_size: -
cdr3_aa: CASSSPGTTDTQYF
cdr3_nt: TGTGCCAGCAGCAGTCCGGGGACAACAGATACGCAGTATTTT

v_call: TRBV28
d_call: -
j_call: TRBJ2-3
clone_size: -
cdr3_aa: CASSPGTGTDTQYF
cdr3_nt: TGTGCCAGCAGTCCAGGAACGGGCACAGATACGCAGTATTTT

v_call: TRBV19
d_call: -
j_call: TRBJ2-2
clone_size: -
cdr3_aa: CASSNPNTGELFF
cdr3_nt: TGTGCCAGTAGTAATCCCAACACCGGGGAGCTGTTTTTT

v_call: TRBV29-1
d_call: -
j_call: TRBJ2-2
clone_size: -
cdr3_aa: CSVEEGAVGTGELFF
cdr3_nt: TGCAGCGTTGAAGAGGGGGCTGTGGGTACCGGGGAGCTGTTTTTT

v_call: TRBV5-6
d_call: TRBD1
j_call: TRBJ2-2
clone_size: -
cdr3_aa: CASSFGAGGYLNTGELFF
cdr3_nt: TGTGCCAGCAGCTTTGGGGCAGGGGGTTACCTAAACACCGGGGAGCTGTTTTTT

v_call: TRBV5-8
d_call: TRBD1
j_call: TRBJ2-7
clone_size: -
cdr3_aa: CASSLGDRDGYSYEQYF
cdr3_nt: TGTGCCAGCAGCCTTGGGGACAGGGACGGCTATTCCTACGAGCAGTACTTC

v_call: TRBV27
d_call: TRBD2
j_call: TRBJ2-1
clone_size: -
cdr3_aa: CASSFRLAGGLRDNNEQFF
cdr3_nt: TGTGCCAGCAGTTTTCGGCTAGCGGGAGGTCTCAGGGATAACAATGAGCAGTTCTTC

v_call: TRBV7-2
d_call: -
j_call: TRBJ1-1
clone_size: -
cdr3_aa: CASSPAGGTNTEAFF
cdr3_nt: TGTGCCAGCAGCCCGGCCGGGGGGACGAACACTGAAGCTTTCTTT

v_call: TRBV29-1
d_call: TRBD1
j_call: TRBJ2-7
clone_size: -
cdr3_aa: CSVQGEVSYEQYF
cdr3_nt: TGCAGCGTTCAGGGGGAAGTCTCCTACGAGCAGTACTTC

v_call: TRBV5-1
d_call: -
j_call: TRBJ1-1
clone_size: -
cdr3_aa: CASSSQPGGEGTEAFF
cdr3_nt: TGCGCCAGCAGCTCACAACCTGGGGGGGAGGGCACTGAAGCTTTCTTT

v_call: TRBV7-2
d_call: TRBD1
j_call: TRBJ2-7
clone_size: -
cdr3_aa: CASSLTGPGQGIDEQYF
cdr3_nt: TGTGCCAGCAGCTTGACAGGGCCGGGACAGGGGATCGACGAGCAGTACTTC

v_call: TRBV30
d_call: -
j_call: TRBJ1-2
clone_size: -
cdr3_aa: CAWSARDDGGYTF
cdr3_nt: TGTGCCTGGAGTGCCCGGGACGACGGTGGCTACACCTTC

v_call: TRBV28
d_call: -
j_call: TRBJ2-6
clone_size: once
cdr3_aa: CASSLPAGTPSGANVLTF
cdr3_nt: TGTGCCAGCAGCCTCCCGGCGGGAACCCCCTCTGGGGCCAACGTCCTGACTTTC

v_call: TRBV18
d_call: -
j_call: TRBJ2-5
clone_size: -
cdr3_aa: CASSPQRAGETQYF
cdr3_nt: TGTGCCAGCTCACCTCAGAGGGCCGGTGAGACCCAGTACTTC

v_call: TRBV5-4
d_call: -
j_call: TRBJ1-4
clone_size: once
cdr3_aa: CASSLPSPGSDEKLFF
cdr3_nt: TGTGCCAGCAGCTTACCCAGCCCCGGGTCCGATGAAAAACTGTTTTTT

v_call: TRBV27
d_call: TRBD2
j_call: TRBJ2-1
clone_size: once
cdr3_aa: CASLRTSGSSSRGNEQFF
cdr3_nt: TGTGCCAGCCTCCGGACTAGCGGGAGTTCAAGTAGGGGTAATGAGCAGTTCTTC

v_call: TRBV28
d_call: -
j_call: TRBJ2-7
clone_size: -
cdr3_aa: CASSPGLEYEQYF
cdr3_nt: TGTGCCAGCAGTCCCGGACTTGAATACGAGCAGTACTTC

v_call: TRBV27
d_call: TRBD2
j_call: TRBJ2-1
clone_size: once
cdr3_aa: CASTTSGRNNEQFF
cdr3_nt: TGTGCCAGCACGACTAGCGGGAGGAATAATGAGCAGTTCTTC

v_call: TRBV5-6
d_call: -
j_call: TRBJ1-5
clone_size: -
cdr3_aa: CASSLFSSGSSNQPQHF
cdr3_nt: TGTGCCAGCAGCTTGTTTTCCTCGGGAAGTAGCAATCAGCCCCAGCATTTT

v_call: TRBV2
d_call: -
j_call: TRBJ2-7
clone_size: -
cdr3_aa: CASSEGTRRGEQYF
cdr3_nt: TGTGCCAGCAGTGAAGGAACTAGAAGGGGGGAGCAGTACTTC

v_call: TRBV6-5
d_call: -
j_call: TRBJ1-5
clone_size: -
cdr3_aa: CASRLTSNQPQHF
cdr3_nt: TGTGCCAGCAGACTCACTAGCAATCAGCCCCAGCATTTT

v_call: TRBV6-6
d_call: TRBD1
j_call: TRBJ2-7
clone_size: -
cdr3_aa: CASSYTTGAVLF
cdr3_nt: TGTGCCAGCAGTTACACAACAGGGGCGGTGCTTTTC

v_call: TRBV18
d_call: -
j_call: TRBJ1-3
clone_size: -
cdr3_aa: CASSPPEGRRNTIYF
cdr3_nt: TGTGCCAGCTCACCACCGGAGGGGAGGCGAAACACCATATATTTT

v_call: TRBV19
d_call: -
j_call: TRBJ2-2
clone_size: -
cdr3_aa: CASSIRLGPTGELFF
cdr3_nt: TGTGCCAGTAGCATTCGCTTGGGGCCCACCGGGGAGCTGTTTTTT

v_call: TRBV5-6
d_call: -
j_call: TRBJ2-3
clone_size: once
cdr3_aa: CASSFPFGTAITDTQYF
cdr3_nt: TGTGCCAGCAGCTTCCCCTTCGGGACGGCAATAACAGATACGCAGTATTTT

v_call: TRBV14
d_call: -
j_call: TRBJ1-1
clone_size: -
cdr3_aa: CASSLVASTEAFF
cdr3_nt: TGTGCCAGCAGCCTAGTGGCGAGCACTGAAGCTTTCTTT

v_call: TRBV5-4
d_call: TRBD2
j_call: TRBJ2-3
clone_size: -
cdr3_aa: CASSPQTSGGWSTDTQYF
cdr3_nt: TGTGCCAGCAGCCCCCAGACTAGCGGAGGGTGGAGCACAGATACGCAGTATTTT

v_call: TRBV5-5
d_call: -
j_call: TRBJ2-3
clone_size: -
cdr3_aa: CASSLNYLTTDTQYF
cdr3_nt: TGTGCCAGCAGTTTGAACTATCTTACCACAGATACGCAGTATTTT

v_call: TRBV5-1
d_call: -
j_call: TRBJ1-4
clone_size: -
cdr3_aa: CASSLVGGSELFF
cdr3_nt: TGCGCCAGCAGCTTGGTAGGGGGGTCGGAACTGTTTTTT

v_call: TRBV9
d_call: -
j_call: TRBJ2-7
clone_size: once
cdr3_aa: CASSVGSGSYEQYF
cdr3_nt: TGTGCCAGCAGCGTAGGTTCAGGGTCCTACGAGCAGTACTTC

v_call: TRBV11-2
d_call: -
j_call: TRBJ2-1
clone_size: -
cdr3_aa: CASSLDLWSSYNEQFF
cdr3_nt: TGTGCCAGCAGCTTAGATCTGTGGAGCTCCTACAATGAGCAGTTCTTC

v_call: TRBV5-1
d_call: TRBD2
j_call: TRBJ2-7
clone_size: -
cdr3_aa: CASSLAYSGRKNEQYF
cdr3_nt: TGCGCCAGCAGCTTGGCCTATAGCGGGAGGAAGAACGAGCAGTACTTC

v_call: TRBV9
d_call: -
j_call: TRBJ2-7
clone_size: -
cdr3_aa: CASSPLGQGAYEQYF
cdr3_nt: TGTGCCAGCAGCCCCCTTGGCCAGGGTGCTTACGAGCAGTACTTC

v_call: TRBV4-1
d_call: -
j_call: TRBJ2-4
clone_size: -
cdr3_aa: CASSQTGLNIQYF
cdr3_nt: TGCGCCAGCAGTCAGACAGGTCTGAACATTCAGTACTTC

v_call: TRBV4-2
d_call: TRBD2
j_call: TRBJ2-1
clone_size: -
cdr3_aa: CASSQEVGSGVSYNEQFF
cdr3_nt: TGTGCCAGCAGCCAAGAGGTGGGTAGCGGGGTCTCCTACAATGAGCAGTTCTTC

v_call: TRBV28
d_call: TRBD2
j_call: TRBJ2-1
clone_size: -
cdr3_aa: CAGSGRASGSGVNEQFF
cdr3_nt: TGTGCCGGTAGCGGGAGGGCTTCTGGGAGTGGGGTCAATGAGCAGTTCTTC

v_call: TRBV5-1
d_call: -
j_call: TRBJ1-5
clone_size: -
cdr3_aa: CASSPHSNQPQHF
cdr3_nt: TGCGCCAGCAGCCCGCACTCGAATCAGCCCCAGCATTTT

v_call: TRBV10-3
d_call: TRBD2
j_call: TRBJ2-7
clone_size: -
cdr3_aa: CAITPSPQIAGGTYEQYF
cdr3_nt: TGTGCCATCACCCCCAGCCCCCAAATAGCGGGAGGGACCTACGAGCAGTACTTC

v_call: TRBV9
d_call: -
j_call: TRBJ2-6
clone_size: -
cdr3_aa: CASSIRDTGANVLTF
cdr3_nt: TGTGCCAGCAGCATCAGGGATACCGGGGCCAACGTCCTGACTTTC

v_call: TRBV19
d_call: TRBD1
j_call: TRBJ2-3
clone_size: -
cdr3_aa: CASSIGTGGTDTQYF
cdr3_nt: TGTGCCAGTAGTATAGGGACAGGGGGCACAGATACGCAGTATTTT

v_call: TRBV19
d_call: TRBD2
j_call: TRBJ2-1
clone_size: -
cdr3_aa: CASTPRVTSGSTNEQFF
cdr3_nt: TGTGCCAGTACCCCACGAGTGACTAGCGGGAGTACCAATGAGCAGTTCTTC

v_call: TRBV7-3
d_call: -
j_call: TRBJ2-1
clone_size: once
cdr3_aa: CASSLNSRQAYNEQFF
cdr3_nt: TGTGCCAGCAGCTTAAATTCTAGGCAGGCTTACAATGAGCAGTTCTTC

v_call: TRBV10-3
d_call: -
j_call: TRBJ2-7
clone_size: -
cdr3_aa: CAISDVGRGGEQYF
cdr3_nt: TGTGCCATCAGTGACGTCGGCAGGGGAGGAGAGCAGTACTTC

v_call: TRBV28
d_call: -
j_call: TRBJ2-3
clone_size: once
cdr3_aa: CASSSSTGTDTQYF
cdr3_nt: TGTGCCAGCAGTTCGAGTACAGGCACAGATACGCAGTATTTT